The rows below give T cell receptor beta chains drawn from one sample of a study of T cell responses to AZD1222 COVID-19 vaccine. The repertoire was sequenced with immunoSEQ multiplex PCR; TCRdb's copy has only in-frame clones and lacks some. The table lists some 100,000 clones, approximately 90% of them singletons. The sample was peripheral blood, taken on day 0 of AZD1222 vaccination. All receptors come from an adult in good health. Each CDR3 is given with its conserved first and last residue. D genes are given only for firm matches. Clone size is given for some rows only: seen once, a few or many times, or a class if the clone is expanded.

j_call clone_size d_call v_call cdr3_nt cdr3_aa
TRBJ2-3 . . TRBV19 TGTGCCAGTAGTAGTTTGGAGGGGGGCACAGATACGCAGTATTTT CASSSLEGGTDTQYF
TRBJ1-1 . . TRBV4-3 TGCGCCAGCAGCCAAGCCTGGAGGACTGAAGCTTTCTTT CASSQAWRTEAFF
TRBJ1-3 . . TRBV7-7 TGTGCTAGCAGCCCCGGGTGGGGTTCTGGAAACACCATATATTTT CASSPGWGSGNTIYF
TRBJ1-2 . . TRBV27 TGTGCCAGCAGTTTTACAGGGAGCTATGGCTACACCTTC CASSFTGSYGYTF
TRBJ1-2 . . TRBV10-3 TGTGCCGTTAAGGAGGCGGACTCAGGCGTCTATGGCTACACCTTC CAVKEADSGVYGYTF
TRBJ2-2 . . TRBV19 TGTGCCAGTATTAAGGGACGGAAGAACACCGGGGAGCTGTTTTTT CASIKGRKNTGELFF
TRBJ1-1 . . TRBV5-6 TGTGCCAGCAGCTTTATAGGGGAAGCTTTCTTT CASSFIGEAFF
TRBJ2-2 . . TRBV6-5 TGTGCCAGCAGTTTTAAAGACAGGTCGAACACCGGGGAGCTGTTTTTT CASSFKDRSNTGELFF
TRBJ1-3 . . TRBV7-2 TGTGCCAGCAGCTTAGATTCTGCCAGGCGCTACTCTGGAAACACCATATATTTT CASSLDSARRYSGNTIYF
TRBJ2-7 . TRBD1 TRBV5-1 TGCGCCAGCAGCTTGAGACAGGGTTCCTACGAGCAGTACTTC CASSLRQGSYEQYF
TRBJ2-1 once . TRBV21-1 TGTGCCAGCAGCCAAAGACAGGGTCGGTCCTACAATGAGCAGTTCTTC CASSQRQGRSYNEQFF
TRBJ1-1 . . TRBV15 TGTGCCACCAGCAGGCCACGGACTGAGTACACTGAAGCTTTCTTT CATSRPRTEYTEAFF
TRBJ1-4 . . TRBV5-8 TGTGCCAGCAGCTTGCGACAGGATAACGGTGAAAAACTGTTTTTT CASSLRQDNGEKLFF
TRBJ1-5 . TRBD1 TRBV4-1 TGCGCCAGCAGCCAGGGACAGGTTCCTCAGCCCCAGCATTTT CASSQGQVPQPQHF
TRBJ1-2 once TRBD1 TRBV27 TGTGCCAGCAGTCCAGGACAGGGGGACTATGGCTACACCTTC CASSPGQGDYGYTF
TRBJ1-3 . . TRBV6-1 TGTGCCAGCAGTGAAGCAGGGGATGGAAACACCATATATTTT CASSEAGDGNTIYF